This T cell receptor (beta chain) originates from a study of cytomegalovirus exposure and HLA in healthy donors. Overall study results and limits: One cluster of highly shared sequence variants probably arose as a sequencing artifact. As was reported, the classifier diagnosed cytomegalovirus status with high specificity and sensitivity.

Note on this clone: The antigen remains unidentified.

Both 60 Vbeta primers and 13 Jbeta primers went into the PCR. Generated by immunoSEQ multiplex PCR, the TCRdb table keeps only in-frame clones and is missing some. The sample shows tens of thousands of clones, and 1.1% sits with its ten largest clones. The sequencing input was PBMCs. The sequence was obtained from a young woman in good health and CMV-seronegative.

The CDR3 region is CASSTTAASTDTQYF. CDR3 bases: TGTGCCAGCAGCACAACCGCGGCTAGCACAGATACGCAGTATTTT. This rearrangement joins TRBV5-6 to TRBJ2-3; no reliable D call. The CDR3 covers 15 residues. CDR1 is SGHDT, CDR2 YYEEEE, per germline. The V gene lost 4 bases and the J gene lost 0 bases, with 12 bases spanning the gap.